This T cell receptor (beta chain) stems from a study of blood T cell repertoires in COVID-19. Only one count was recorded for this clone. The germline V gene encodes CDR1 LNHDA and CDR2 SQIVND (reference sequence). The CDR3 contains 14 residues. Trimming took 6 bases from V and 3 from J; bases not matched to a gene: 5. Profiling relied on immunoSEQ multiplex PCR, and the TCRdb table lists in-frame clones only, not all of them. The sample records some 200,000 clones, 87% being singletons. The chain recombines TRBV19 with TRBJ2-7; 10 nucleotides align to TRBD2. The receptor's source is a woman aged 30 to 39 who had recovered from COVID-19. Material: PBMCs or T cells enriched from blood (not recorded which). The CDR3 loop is CASSPRTSGYEQYF. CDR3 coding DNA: TGTGCCAGTAGCCCAAGGACTAGCGGCTACGAGCAGTACTTC.